This T cell receptor (beta chain) was observed in a study of cytomegalovirus exposure and HLA in healthy donors. Findings and caveats of the study: There were fewer than 200 TCR beta chains listed as cytomegalovirus-associated. In a later analysis, parvovirus B19, influenza, CMV and Epstein-Barr virus appeared linked to several top co-occurrence clusters. Many donors shared some public TCRs, even though most TCR sequences were rare.

PCR employed 60 Vbeta and 13 Jbeta primers. Sequencing was performed with immunoSEQ multiplex PCR; in TCRdb, only in-frame clones are kept and a portion is missing. The repertoire consists of 150,000 to 200,000 clones, with around 76% occurring once and the leading ten covering over 0.95%. As regards this clone: The antigen is not known.

Healthy bone marrow donors made up the donors. This clonotype originated in a woman aged 40-49 years in good health and CMV-seronegative. Material for sequencing was PBMCs.

CDR3 region: CASRVGTGDEKLFF. Written as DNA, the CDR3 is TGCGCCAGCAGGGTCGGGACAGGAGATGAAAAACTGTTTTTT. The chain has TRBV5-1 and TRBJ1-4, with 8 positions matching TRBD1. The CDR3 is 14 residues long. Trimming cost V 5 bases and J 6 bases; bases outside gene matches: 6. Germline V CDR1 and CDR2: SGHRS, YFSETQ.